This is a list of T cell receptor beta chains from one sample in a study of T cells in localized non-small cell lung cancer. Profiling relied on immunoSEQ multiplex PCR, and the TCRdb table lists in-frame clones only, not all of them. The table includes about 4,500 clones, about 30% detected once. Source: lung tumor tissue, taken before any cancer treatment. The receptor set was obtained from a male donor aged 60 or over with stage I lung adenocarcinoma. Each CDR3 is given with its conserved first and last residue. The D gene is left open where the match is weak. Size values are once, few and many counts, or a class for expanded clones, and some rows have none.

cdr3_aa: CASNAGNSNQPQHF
cdr3_nt: TGTGCCAGCAATGCGGGGAATAGCAATCAGCCCCAGCATTTT
d_call: -
v_call: TRBV28
j_call: TRBJ1-5
clone_size: medium-sized

cdr3_aa: CASSLVMGSRIPGNTIYF
cdr3_nt: TGTGCCAGCAGCTTAGTGATGGGTTCTAGAATACCTGGAAACACCATATATTTT
d_call: -
v_call: TRBV7-5
j_call: TRBJ1-3
clone_size: few

cdr3_aa: CASRDRLLEKLFF
cdr3_nt: TGTGCCAGCAGAGACAGGCTTCTCGAAAAACTGTTTTTT
d_call: -
v_call: TRBV25-1
j_call: TRBJ1-4
clone_size: -

cdr3_aa: CASSVGTGRDTGELFF
cdr3_nt: TGTGCCAGCAGCGTGGGGACGGGTCGAGACACCGGGGAGCTGTTTTTT
d_call: -
v_call: TRBV9
j_call: TRBJ2-2
clone_size: -

cdr3_aa: CASGFTSGGDEQYF
cdr3_nt: TGCGCCAGCGGGTTTACTAGCGGGGGCGACGAGCAGTACTTC
d_call: TRBD2
v_call: TRBV10-2
j_call: TRBJ2-7
clone_size: -

cdr3_aa: CAWRKTGGDIQYF
cdr3_nt: TGTGCCTGGAGAAAGACAGGGGGGGACATTCAGTACTTC
d_call: TRBD1
v_call: TRBV30
j_call: TRBJ2-4
clone_size: -

cdr3_aa: CASSEVSGAKGLF
cdr3_nt: TGTGCCAGTAGTGAAGTATCCGGGGCCAAGGGCCTCTTC
d_call: -
v_call: TRBV19
j_call: TRBJ2-1
clone_size: -

cdr3_aa: CASREGTRAGGNYGYTF
cdr3_nt: TGTGCCAGCAGGGAGGGAACGAGGGCAGGGGGCAACTATGGCTACACCTTC
d_call: TRBD1
v_call: TRBV9
j_call: TRBJ1-2
clone_size: -

cdr3_aa: CASSLGQANYEQYF
cdr3_nt: TGTGCCAGCAGCTTGGGACAGGCTAATTACGAGCAGTACTTC
d_call: TRBD1
v_call: TRBV11-3
j_call: TRBJ2-7
clone_size: medium-sized

cdr3_aa: CASSPGGPGANVLTF
cdr3_nt: TGCGCCAGCAGCCCCGGTGGCCCTGGGGCCAACGTCCTGACTTTC
d_call: -
v_call: TRBV5-1
j_call: TRBJ2-6
clone_size: -

cdr3_aa: CASTPSGAGSPLHF
cdr3_nt: TGTGCCAGCACCCCTTCGGGGGCAGGGTCACCCCTCCACTTT
d_call: -
v_call: TRBV28
j_call: TRBJ1-6
clone_size: -

cdr3_aa: CAWSRARLASRADTQYF
cdr3_nt: TGTGCCTGGAGTAGAGCGAGACTAGCGTCGAGGGCAGATACGCAGTATTTT
d_call: TRBD2
v_call: TRBV30
j_call: TRBJ2-3
clone_size: -

cdr3_aa: CASSEGINQPQHF
cdr3_nt: TGTGCCAGCAGTGAAGGGATCAATCAGCCCCAGCATTTT
d_call: -
v_call: TRBV6-1
j_call: TRBJ1-5
clone_size: few

cdr3_aa: CSVATGDANTGELFF
cdr3_nt: TGCAGCGTTGCGACAGGCGATGCGAACACCGGGGAGCTGTTTTTT
d_call: -
v_call: TRBV29-1
j_call: TRBJ2-2
clone_size: few

cdr3_aa: CASSHGTNGYTF
cdr3_nt: TGCGCCAGCAGCCACGGGACGAATGGCTACACCTTC
d_call: -
v_call: TRBV4-1
j_call: TRBJ1-2
clone_size: -

cdr3_aa: CSAGQGAETQYF
cdr3_nt: TGCAGCGCCGGACAGGGGGCAGAGACCCAGTACTTC
d_call: TRBD1
v_call: TRBV29-1
j_call: TRBJ2-5
clone_size: -

cdr3_aa: CASSVRGRAGELFF
cdr3_nt: TGTGCCAGCAGCGTCCGGGGGCGGGCCGGGGAGCTGTTTTTT
d_call: -
v_call: TRBV9
j_call: TRBJ2-2
clone_size: few

cdr3_aa: CAWSRQTAMNTEAFF
cdr3_nt: TGTGCCTGGAGCAGGCAGACGGCAATGAACACTGAAGCTTTCTTT
d_call: -
v_call: TRBV30
j_call: TRBJ1-1
clone_size: -

cdr3_aa: CASSPGQGIVTEAFF
cdr3_nt: TGTGCCAGCAGTCCGGGACAGGGGATCGTCACTGAAGCTTTCTTT
d_call: TRBD1
v_call: TRBV9
j_call: TRBJ1-1
clone_size: medium-sized

cdr3_aa: CASSFFARGNFDQPQHF
cdr3_nt: TGTGCCAGTAGTTTTTTTGCGAGGGGGAACTTCGATCAGCCCCAGCATTTT
d_call: -
v_call: TRBV19
j_call: TRBJ1-5
clone_size: -

cdr3_aa: CASSPAQRSGTEAFF
cdr3_nt: TGTGCCAGCTCACCTGCACAGCGTTCGGGGACTGAAGCTTTCTTT
d_call: -
v_call: TRBV18
j_call: TRBJ1-1
clone_size: -

cdr3_aa: CASSSRATQDTEAFF
cdr3_nt: TGTGCCAGCAGCAGCCGTGCCACTCAGGACACTGAAGCTTTCTTT
d_call: -
v_call: TRBV9
j_call: TRBJ1-1
clone_size: large

cdr3_aa: CASRTTGFNSPLHF
cdr3_nt: TGTGCCAGTAGGACGACAGGGTTTAATTCACCCCTCCACTTT
d_call: TRBD1
v_call: TRBV19
j_call: TRBJ1-6
clone_size: -

cdr3_aa: CASSQSGGTPNEKLFF
cdr3_nt: TGCGCCAGCAGTCAATCGGGCGGGACACCTAATGAAAAACTGTTTTTT
d_call: -
v_call: TRBV23-1
j_call: TRBJ1-4
clone_size: once

cdr3_aa: CASSRARDRTYEQYF
cdr3_nt: TGTGCCAGTAGCCGAGCCCGGGACCGGACCTACGAGCAGTACTTC
d_call: -
v_call: TRBV19
j_call: TRBJ2-7
clone_size: -

cdr3_aa: CASSSQGRVYGYTF
cdr3_nt: TGCGCCAGCAGCTCACAGGGAAGAGTTTATGGCTACACCTTC
d_call: -
v_call: TRBV5-1
j_call: TRBJ1-2
clone_size: -

cdr3_aa: CASSLDNWTGFGYTF
cdr3_nt: TGTGCCAGCAGCTTAGATAACTGGACAGGGTTCGGCTACACCTTC
d_call: TRBD1
v_call: TRBV11-3
j_call: TRBJ1-2
clone_size: -

cdr3_aa: CAWRGDRSNSPLHF
cdr3_nt: TGTGCCTGGAGGGGGGACCGATCCAATTCACCCCTCCACTTT
d_call: -
v_call: TRBV30
j_call: TRBJ1-6
clone_size: -

cdr3_aa: CASSQPGGDTQYF
cdr3_nt: TGCGCCAGCAGCCAACCGGGTGGAGATACGCAGTATTTT
d_call: -
v_call: TRBV23-1
j_call: TRBJ2-3
clone_size: -

cdr3_aa: CAWSVSTWGGELFF
cdr3_nt: TGTGCCTGGAGTGTTTCCACCTGGGGCGGGGAGCTGTTTTTT
d_call: -
v_call: TRBV30
j_call: TRBJ2-2
clone_size: few

cdr3_aa: CASSYLGTATEGYTF
cdr3_nt: TGTGCCAGCAGTTACTTGGGGACGGCCACGGAAGGCTACACCTTC
d_call: -
v_call: TRBV6-8
j_call: TRBJ1-2
clone_size: few

cdr3_aa: CASSLVMDSLFTDTQYF
cdr3_nt: TGTGCCAGCAGCCTGGTTATGGACAGCCTCTTCACAGATACGCAGTATTTT
d_call: -
v_call: TRBV7-7
j_call: TRBJ2-3
clone_size: few

cdr3_aa: CSVVGHLDQETQYF
cdr3_nt: TGCAGCGTTGTTGGACATCTCGACCAAGAGACCCAGTACTTC
d_call: -
v_call: TRBV29-1
j_call: TRBJ2-5
clone_size: -

cdr3_aa: CASSRQGTPPLHDEQFF
cdr3_nt: TGTGCCAGTAGCAGACAGGGAACGCCGCCCCTACACGATGAGCAGTTCTTC
d_call: TRBD1
v_call: TRBV19
j_call: TRBJ2-1
clone_size: -

cdr3_aa: CASSRQGSTDTQYF
cdr3_nt: TGTGCCAGTAGCCGACAGGGGAGCACAGATACGCAGTATTTT
d_call: TRBD1
v_call: TRBV19
j_call: TRBJ2-3
clone_size: -

cdr3_aa: CASRLGTGGTDTQYF
cdr3_nt: TGTGCAAGTCGCTTAGGGACAGGGGGGACAGATACGCAGTATTTT
d_call: -
v_call: TRBV12-2
j_call: TRBJ2-3
clone_size: -

cdr3_aa: CASTWAELSGANVLTF
cdr3_nt: TGTGCCAGCACATGGGCCGAACTCTCTGGGGCCAACGTCCTGACTTTC
d_call: -
v_call: TRBV6-8
j_call: TRBJ2-6
clone_size: few

cdr3_aa: CAWSAGGNTEAFF
cdr3_nt: TGTGCCTGGAGTGCAGGAGGGAACACTGAAGCTTTCTTT
d_call: -
v_call: TRBV30
j_call: TRBJ1-1
clone_size: few

cdr3_aa: CASRDREEAFF
cdr3_nt: TGTGCCAGCCGTGACAGGGAGGAAGCTTTCTTT
d_call: TRBD1
v_call: TRBV6-7
j_call: TRBJ1-1
clone_size: -

cdr3_aa: CASSESQGSYNEQFF
cdr3_nt: TGCGCCAGCAGTGAGTCGCAGGGCTCCTACAATGAGCAGTTCTTC
d_call: -
v_call: TRBV10-2
j_call: TRBJ2-1
clone_size: -

cdr3_aa: CASSIDRNTEAFF
cdr3_nt: TGTGCCAGTAGTATAGACCGGAACACTGAAGCTTTCTTT
d_call: -
v_call: TRBV19
j_call: TRBJ1-1
clone_size: large

cdr3_aa: CASSVLSGGSYNEQFF
cdr3_nt: TGTGCCAGCAGCGTCCTCTCTGGGGGGTCCTACAATGAGCAGTTCTTC
d_call: -
v_call: TRBV9
j_call: TRBJ2-1
clone_size: -

cdr3_aa: CASSEGYSGGTTDTQYF
cdr3_nt: TGTGCCAGCAGTGAAGGGTATAGCGGGGGGACCACAGATACGCAGTATTTT
d_call: TRBD2
v_call: TRBV2
j_call: TRBJ2-3
clone_size: few

cdr3_aa: CASSLGTTTDTQYF
cdr3_nt: TGTGCCAGTAGTCTTGGGACTACCACAGATACGCAGTATTTT
d_call: TRBD2
v_call: TRBV19
j_call: TRBJ2-3
clone_size: -

cdr3_aa: CASSYSVDQPQHF
cdr3_nt: TGTGCCAGCAGTTACTCGGTGGATCAGCCCCAGCATTTT
d_call: -
v_call: TRBV6-7
j_call: TRBJ1-5
clone_size: few

cdr3_aa: CAWNRDAGANVLTF
cdr3_nt: TGTGCCTGGAATAGGGATGCCGGGGCCAACGTCCTGACTTTC
d_call: -
v_call: TRBV30
j_call: TRBJ2-6
clone_size: -

cdr3_aa: CATSRDNRRADQQPQHF
cdr3_nt: TGTGCCACCAGCAGAGATAATCGCAGGGCCGACCAACAGCCCCAGCATTTT
d_call: -
v_call: TRBV15
j_call: TRBJ1-5
clone_size: few

cdr3_aa: CSVKQGTGTGELFF
cdr3_nt: TGCAGCGTGAAACAGGGGACGGGTACCGGGGAGCTGTTTTTT
d_call: TRBD1
v_call: TRBV29-1
j_call: TRBJ2-2
clone_size: -

cdr3_aa: CASSIVQNQPQHF
cdr3_nt: TGTGCCAGTAGTATAGTCCAAAATCAGCCCCAGCATTTT
d_call: -
v_call: TRBV19
j_call: TRBJ1-5
clone_size: -

cdr3_aa: CASSLGLASAGELFF
cdr3_nt: TGTGCCAGCAGCTTGGGTCTCGCCAGCGCCGGGGAGCTGTTTTTT
d_call: -
v_call: TRBV11-3
j_call: TRBJ2-2
clone_size: few

cdr3_aa: CASGGGPSGNTIYF
cdr3_nt: TGTGCCTCAGGGGGGGGACCCTCTGGAAACACCATATATTTT
d_call: TRBD1
v_call: TRBV30
j_call: TRBJ1-3
clone_size: -

cdr3_aa: CASTSGTADYSNQPQHF
cdr3_nt: TGTGCCAGTACTTCCGGGACAGCAGATTATAGCAATCAGCCCCAGCATTTT
d_call: TRBD1
v_call: TRBV19
j_call: TRBJ1-5
clone_size: -

cdr3_aa: CASSGGLTGVGEKLFF
cdr3_nt: TGCGCCAGCAGCGGGGGGTTAACAGGAGTTGGAGAAAAACTGTTTTTT
d_call: -
v_call: TRBV5-1
j_call: TRBJ1-4
clone_size: -

cdr3_aa: CASSLVSGGTYNEQFF
cdr3_nt: TGTGCCAGCAGCTTAGTTAGCGGGGGAACCTACAATGAGCAGTTCTTC
d_call: TRBD2
v_call: TRBV11-3
j_call: TRBJ2-1
clone_size: medium-sized

cdr3_aa: CASSPPGRNYNEQFF
cdr3_nt: TGTGCCAGCAGTCCCCCCGGCCGGAATTACAATGAGCAGTTCTTC
d_call: -
v_call: TRBV11-3
j_call: TRBJ2-1
clone_size: -